This T cell receptor (beta chain) was identified in a study of blood T cell repertoires in COVID-19. Overall study context: The analysed material was cDNA or gDNA that came from T cells, B-cell-depleted T cells, or PBMCs.

The table came from immunoSEQ multiplex PCR; TCRdb's copy has only in-frame clones and leaves some out. Of 120,000 to 150,000 clones in the sample, around 80% were seen once. The CDR3 runs to 15 residues. CDR1 and CDR2 (germline): LGHDT, YNNKEL (reference sequence). V lost 0 bases and J lost 1; bases outside the gene matches: 1. The sequence derives from a man in his 60s with active or convalescent COVID-19. The V call is TRBV3-1 (or the pseudogene TRBV3-2), the J call TRBJ1-1; 8 bases match TRBD1. Sequencing was carried out using peripheral blood. The CDR3 nucleotides read TGTGCCAGCAGCCAAGATGACAGGGGGAACACTGAAGCTTTCTTT. Translation gives CASSQDDRGNTEAFF.